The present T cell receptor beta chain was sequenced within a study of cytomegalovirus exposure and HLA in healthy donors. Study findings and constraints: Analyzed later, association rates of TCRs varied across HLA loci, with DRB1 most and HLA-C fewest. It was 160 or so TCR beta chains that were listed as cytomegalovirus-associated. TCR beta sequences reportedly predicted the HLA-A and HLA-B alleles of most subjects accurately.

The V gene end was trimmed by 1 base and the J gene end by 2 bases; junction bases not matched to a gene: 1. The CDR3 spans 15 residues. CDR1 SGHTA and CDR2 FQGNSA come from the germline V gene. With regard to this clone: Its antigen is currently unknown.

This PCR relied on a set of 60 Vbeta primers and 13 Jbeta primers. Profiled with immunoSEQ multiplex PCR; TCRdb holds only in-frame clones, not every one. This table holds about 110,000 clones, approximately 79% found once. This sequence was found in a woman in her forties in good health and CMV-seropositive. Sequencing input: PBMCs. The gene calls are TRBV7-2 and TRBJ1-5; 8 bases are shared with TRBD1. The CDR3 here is CASSLETGGNQPQHF. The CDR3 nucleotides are TGTGCCAGCAGCTTAGAGACAGGGGGCAATCAGCCCCAGCATTTT. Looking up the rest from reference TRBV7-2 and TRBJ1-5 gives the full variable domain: GAGVSQSPSNKVTEKGKDVELRCDPISGHTALYWYRQSLGQGLEFLIYFQGNSAPDKSGLPSDRFSAERTGGSVSTLTIQRTQQEDSAVYLCASSLETGGNQPQHFGDGTRLSIL.